These 5 T cell receptor beta chains came from one sample sequenced in a study of blood T cell repertoires in COVID-19. Assay used: immunoSEQ multiplex PCR; TCRdb lists only in-frame clones, some missing. The sample records a few hundred thousand clones, more than 65% being singletons. Specimen: peripheral blood. These receptors came from a human donor with acute or convalescent COVID-19. The donor label of this sample is uncertain.

Comment on this clone: Other DNA variants within this sample encode the same CDR3. V is TRBV28 and J is TRBJ2-1; 7 bases agree with TRBD2. CDR1 MDHEN and CDR2 SYDVKM come from the germline V gene. J was trimmed by 4 bases and V by 1 base; bases with no gene match: 4. The CDR3 extends over 15 amino acids. The CDR3 loop is CASSLSGGRYNEQFF. CDR3 DNA: TGTGCCAGCAGTTTATCCGGGGGGAGGTACAATGAGCAGTTCTTC.

The rearrangement links TRBV3-1 (or the pseudogene TRBV3-2) to TRBJ1-2; no clear D. The CDR3 has 12 residues. Germline CDR1 and CDR2: LGHDT and YNNKEL (reference sequence). V shed 0 bases and J shed 6 bases, with 5 bases lying between them. CDR3 residues: CASSQDEHGYTF. The CDR3 DNA reads TGTGCCAGCAGCCAAGATGAGCATGGCTACACCTTC.

The chain employs TRBV7-8 and TRBJ2-1; D is possibly TRBD2 (6 bases). Per germline, CDR1 SGHVS and CDR2 FQNEAQ. Trimming took 3 bases from V and 3 from J, leaving 15 bases between them. This CDR3 is built from 16 residues. CDR3: CASSLQVEGVYNEQFF. In DNA form, the CDR3 reads TGTGCCAGCAGCTTGCAGGTGGAGGGTGTCTACAATGAGCAGTTCTTC.

This clone was observed a handful of times. The chain is built from TRBV5-1 and TRBJ1-1, with D possibly matching TRBD1 (5 bases). Germline V lookup: CDR1 SGHRS, CDR2 YFSETQ. CDR3 size: 13 residues. Trimming removed 5 bases from V and 0 bases from J, with 8 bases in between. In DNA, the CDR3 is TGCGCCAGCAGAGGGGTGGTGAACACTGAAGCTTTCTTT. This encodes CASRGVVNTEAFF.

This clone was recorded once. As DNA, the CDR3 is TGTGCCAGCAGCCCCGGGACAGGGGTTGAAAAACTGTTTTTT. Translation: CASSPGTGVEKLFF. The chain recombines TRBV21-1 with TRBJ1-4; the table's D gene call, TRBD1, was not cross checked with the DNA. TRBV21-1 corresponds to a pseudogene. CDR3 size: 14 residues.